These 27 T cell receptor beta chains share one sample of origin, sequenced in a study of blood T cell repertoires in COVID-19. Repertoires were generated with immunoSEQ multiplex PCR, while TCRdb's copy carries only in-frame clones and drops some. The sample yields tens of thousands of clones, around 90% seen once. Source material: peripheral blood. The receptors stem from an elderly woman with COVID-19, enrolled during active disease.

The chain links TRBV11-2 to TRBJ1-6, with 7 nucleotides matching TRBD1. Germline CDR1 SGHAT, CDR2 FQNNGV. The junction had 8 bases not matched to a gene; V was cut back by 5 bases and J by 10 bases. The CDR3 length is 14 residues. The DNA for the CDR3 is TGTGCCAGCAGCGCCCGGACAGGATACTCACCCCTCCACTTT. It codes for CASSARTGYSPLHF.

The chain carries TRBV5-1 and TRBJ1-3; the D gene is possibly TRBD1 (5 bases). Germline V lookup: CDR1 SGHRS, CDR2 YFSETQ. Trimming left V 0 bases short and J 0 bases short, with 13 bases between. This CDR3 region has 17 residues. The CDR3 coding sequence is TGCGCCAGCAGCTTGGCAGGGAATCTCGCCTCTGGAAACACCATATATTTT. This gives the protein CASSLAGNLASGNTIYF.

The V call is TRBV11-2, the J call TRBJ1-2; D is possibly TRBD1 (6 bases). The CDR3 loop spans 16 amino acids. The V gene's germline CDR1 is SGHAT and CDR2 FQNNGV. The V gene lost 1 base and the J gene lost 4 bases, with 16 bases spanning the gap. Written as DNA, the CDR3 is TGTGCCAGCAGCTTAGCCGGGACACGGAAAGGCTATGGCTACACCTTC. Translated: CASSLAGTRKGYGYTF.

The V and J genes are TRBV19 and TRBJ1-5; a possible D gene is TRBD1 (5 bases). The V and J ends lost 6 bases and 2 bases respectively, with 11 bases between them. The CDR3 covers 14 residues. CDR1 is LNHDA and CDR2 is SQIVND in the germline V gene (reference sequence). The CDR3 protein is CASSLRGGNQPQHF. Written as DNA, the CDR3 is TGTGCCAGTAGCCTACGGGGGGGCAATCAGCCCCAGCATTTT.

The chain combines TRBV11-2 with TRBJ1-4, with D possibly being TRBD1 (6 bases). CDR1 SGHAT and CDR2 FQNNGV come from the germline V gene. This CDR3 region has 15 residues. V was trimmed by 6 bases and J by 4 bases, leaving 15 bases between them. The CDR3 reads CASSRGGSGNEKLFF. The CDR3 nucleotides are TGTGCCAGCAGTCGAGGGGGTTCTGGTAATGAAAAACTGTTTTTT.

The genes are TRBV10-3 and TRBJ1-2; TRBD1 is a possible D gene (6 bases). Germline V gene data show CDR1 as ENHRY and CDR2 as SYGVKD. Trimming left V 7 bases short and J 7 bases short, with 13 bases between. This CDR3 is 12 amino acids long. CDR3 bases: TGTGCCATCACCACAGGGTCAGGTGGCTACACCTTC. It encodes CAITTGSGGYTF.

This rearrangement joins TRBV7-2 to TRBJ1-4; 8 positions match TRBD1. Germline CDR1 SGHTA, CDR2 FQGNSA. After removal of 1 base from V and 7 bases from J, the junction contained 5 bases not matched to a gene. The CDR3 is 15 residues long. CDR3 DNA sequence: TGTGCCAGCAGCTTAGGGCAGGGGGCGCGTGAAAAACTGTTTTTT. It specifies CASSLGQGAREKLFF.

The rearrangement joins TRBV7-9 to TRBJ2-5; 7 nucleotides match TRBD2. Per germline, CDR1 SEHNR and CDR2 FQNEAQ (reference sequence). The CDR3 covers 13 residues. V was clipped by 4 bases and J by 10 bases; unmatched bases: 9. The CDR3 DNA sequence: TGTGCCAGCAGCTCCGGACGGGGGGAAGACCAGTACTTC. Encoded protein: CASSSGRGEDQYF.

This clone was found once. The chain employs TRBV28 and TRBJ1-1; 9 bases line up with TRBD1. Germline CDR1 MDHEN, CDR2 SYDVKM. CDR3 size: 15 residues. Trimming took 5 bases from V and 2 from J; bases not matched to a gene: 6. This CDR3 is CASSLGQGLNTEAFF. Written as DNA, the CDR3 is TGTGCCAGCAGTCTGGGACAGGGTTTAAACACTGAAGCTTTCTTT.

This chain joins TRBV3-1 (or the pseudogene TRBV3-2) and TRBJ2-7; possible D gene TRBD2, 5 bases. CDR1 is LGHDT and CDR2 is YNNKEL in the germline V gene (reference sequence). This CDR3 is built from 15 residues. The V end lost 0 bases, the J end lost 4 bases, and 13 bases lay between the germline ends. The CDR3 coding sequence is TGTGCCAGCAGCCAAGATACGACTACCCCATACGAGCAGTACTTC. Encoded protein: CASSQDTTTPYEQYF.

The rearrangement uses TRBV5-1 and TRBJ2-1; 8 positions agree with TRBD1. This CDR3 comprises 12 residues. The V gene end was trimmed by 9 bases and the J gene end by 9 bases; junction bases not matched to a gene: 8. The V gene's germline CDR1 is SGHRS and CDR2 YFSETQ. As DNA, the CDR3 is TGCGCCATCACTGGACAGGGCGGTGAGCAGTTCTTC. Encoded protein: CAITGQGGEQFF.

There are a few counts of this clone. The chain employs TRBV6-6 and TRBJ2-2; D gene uncertain. Between the trimmed V and J ends, which lost 2 bases and 1 base, there was a span of 8 bases. The CDR3 covers 15 residues. Germline V gene sequence: CDR1 MNHNY, CDR2 SVGAGI (reference sequence). The CDR3 is CASSYNIGNTGELFF. The CDR3 coding sequence is TGTGCCAGCAGTTACAATATCGGGAACACCGGGGAGCTGTTTTTT.

The rearrangement uses TRBV7-8 and TRBJ2-1, with TRBD2 matching 7 bases. This CDR3 contains 12 residues. The V gene's germline CDR1 is SGHVS and CDR2 FQNEAQ. J was trimmed by 6 bases and V by 5 bases; bases with no gene match: 1. The CDR3 DNA reads as TGTGCCAGCAGCGAGCGGGGCAATGAGCAGTTCTTC. Translating it yields CASSERGNEQFF.

This sequence joins TRBV9 and TRBJ2-3; D unresolved. The germline CDR1 and CDR2 sequences are SGDLS and YYNGEE. Trimming left V 4 bases short and J 4 bases short, with 10 bases between. The CDR3 runs 13 residues. CDR3 amino acids: CASSPPRADTQYF. The CDR3 coding sequence is TGTGCCAGCAGCCCCCCGCGCGCAGATACGCAGTATTTT.

The chain recombines TRBV15 with TRBJ1-2; 11 bases align to TRBD1. The germline gives CDR1 LNHNV, CDR2 YYDKDF (reference sequence). The CDR3 loop spans 13 amino acids. Trimming cost V 7 bases and J 7 bases; bases outside gene matches: 5. CDR3 loop: CATTGTGGSGYTF. CDR3 DNA sequence: TGTGCCACCACCGGGACAGGGGGTTCTGGCTACACCTTC.

This clone was recorded a few times. The rearrangement links TRBV6-5 to TRBJ1-1; D may be TRBD1 (5 bases). This CDR3 region has 13 residues. V was pared by 6 bases and J by 1 base, with 9 bases between. CDR1 and CDR2 (germline): MNHEY, SVGAGI. As DNA, the CDR3 is TGTGCCAGCAGGGACATACCGAACACTGAAGCTTTCTTT. It is translated as CASRDIPNTEAFF.

The chain joins TRBV7-9 to TRBJ1-1; tentative D call: TRBD1 (5 bases). CDR1 and CDR2 (germline): SEHNR, FQNEAQ (reference sequence). Trimming pared 1 base from V and 6 bases from J, leaving 15 bases between. This CDR3 has 15 amino acids. The CDR3 region is CASSLEGRGKPEAFF. Written as DNA, the CDR3 is TGTGCCAGCAGCTTAGAAGGGCGGGGGAAACCTGAAGCTTTCTTT.

The V and J genes are TRBV5-1 and TRBJ1-1; TRBD1 matches 9 bases. This CDR3 is built from 16 residues. The J segment lost 2 bases and the V segment lost 4 bases, leaving 9 bases of the junction unmatched. Germline V lookup: CDR1 SGHRS, CDR2 YFSETQ. In nucleotides, the CDR3 is TGCGCCAGCAGCCTAGGACAGGGGAAAAGAAACACTGAAGCTTTCTTT. As protein: CASSLGQGKRNTEAFF.

The J gene is TRBJ2-1, the V gene TRBV3-1 (or the pseudogene TRBV3-2); 7 bases align to TRBD1. Trimming took 1 base from V and 0 from J; bases not matched to a gene: 6. Germline V gene sequence: CDR1 LGHDT, CDR2 YNNKEL (reference sequence). This CDR3 is 17 amino acids long. CDR3 sequence: CASSQAPGQLSYNEQFF. The CDR3 DNA reads as TGTGCCAGCAGCCAAGCACCGGGACAGCTCTCCTACAATGAGCAGTTCTTC.

The chain couples TRBV9 to TRBJ2-1, with 7 positions matching TRBD2. Per the germline V gene, CDR1 is SGDLS and CDR2 is YYNGEE. J was trimmed by 2 bases and V by 4 bases; bases with no gene match: 9. CDR3 length: 16 amino acids. As DNA, the CDR3 is TGTGCCAGCAGCCCCCGACTAGCCGAGACCTACAATGAGCAGTTCTTC. Its protein is CASSPRLAETYNEQFF.

The chain couples TRBV4-1 to TRBJ2-7; tentative D call: TRBD1 (5 bases). This CDR3 spans 17 amino acids. The ends were cut back, 0 bases at V and 3 bases at J, with 18 bases in the middle. Germline CDR1 and CDR2: MGHRA and YSYEKL. DNA of the CDR3: TGCGCCAGCAGCCAAGACCCCAGCAGGGATGTTGTCTACGAGCAGTACTTC. Protein product: CASSQDPSRDVVYEQYF.

V and J are TRBV19 and TRBJ1-5, with unresolved D. The germline V and J ends were trimmed by 6 bases and 9 bases, with 24 bases remaining between them. The CDR3 has 16 residues. Germline-derived CDR1 and CDR2 are LNHDA and SQIVND (reference sequence). The CDR3 sequence is CASRAKGDPVLRPQHF. In DNA form, the CDR3 reads TGTGCCAGTAGGGCCAAGGGAGACCCGGTCCTAAGGCCCCAGCATTTT.

The rearrangement uses TRBV10-3 and TRBJ2-6; possible D gene TRBD1, 6 bases. Germline CDR1 reads ENHRY; CDR2 reads SYGVKD. The V end was cut by 5 bases, the J end by 2 bases, with 13 bases between. The CDR3 loop spans 16 amino acids. The CDR3 protein is CAISFQGQAGANVLTF. CDR3 in DNA: TGTGCCATCAGTTTTCAGGGGCAGGCTGGGGCCAACGTCCTGACTTTC.

For the CDR3, the DNA is TGTGCCAGCAGCCGCCAACCTGGGGGAGGCACTGAAGCTTTCTTT. Translating it yields CASSRQPGGGTEAFF. The chain is built from TRBV6-5 and TRBJ1-1, with D possibly matching TRBD1 (5 bases). V gave up 6 bases and J gave up 4 bases, with 18 bases separating them. CDR1 is MNHEY, CDR2 SVGAGI, per germline. The CDR3 has 15 amino acids.

The genes are TRBV3-1 (or the pseudogene TRBV3-2) and TRBJ2-7, with D uncertain. V gave up 2 bases and J gave up 7 bases, with 6 bases separating them. The CDR3 runs 11 residues. Looked up from germline, CDR1 is LGHDT and CDR2 is YNNKEL (reference sequence). CDR3 DNA: TGTGCCAGCAGCCAAAGAGAAGAGCAGTACTTC. This gives the protein CASSQREEQYF.

This chain uses TRBV10-3 with TRBJ2-7; D is perhaps TRBD1 (6 bases). Germline CDR1 is ENHRY and CDR2 is SYGVKD. The ends were cut back, 2 bases at V and 4 bases at J, with 12 bases in the middle. The length of the CDR3 is 14 residues. The CDR3 spells CAISETGTKYEQYF. The CDR3 DNA is TGTGCCATCAGTGAGACAGGGACCAAATACGAGCAGTACTTC.

The chain is built from TRBV18 and TRBJ1-2; 8 bases map to TRBD1. This CDR3 has 14 amino acids. The J segment lost 7 bases and the V segment lost 6 bases, leaving 10 bases of the junction unmatched. Germline V lookup: CDR1 KGHSH, CDR2 LQKENI. This CDR3 reads CASSPTTGVIGYTF. As DNA, the CDR3 is TGTGCCAGCTCCCCCACGACAGGGGTAATTGGCTACACCTTC.